This entry describes one TCR beta chain. Its antigen is currently not known. The sample holds no much larger clone one base away, and base qualities are not on file. Genomic DNA from CD8+ cells was used for TCRbeta sequencing, which was performed according to the manufacturer's instructions. A genomics technology centre in Finland ran the TCRbeta sequencing, which was done with the immunoSEQ assay. The study's processing was this. The clonotype tables produced by the immunoSEQ preprocessing pipeline were converted into VDJtools format, and any non-productive clonotypes were filtered out. Samples below 10,000 reads were excluded and the rest subsampled to 10,000 reads; most of the eight CND-RA samples passed. Shannon-Wiener, Simpson and clonality indices were calculated with the VDJtools CalcDiversityStats function on data subsampled to 10,000 reads. Non-singleton TCRbeta clonotypes were hard-matched, with no mismatches allowed, against VDJdb to infer antigen specificity. CDR3 sequences that differed by one amino acid (Hamming distance 1) were grouped together into clusters with potentially shared antigen targets. After groups were resampled to six samples, public clonotypes were tested for group enrichment with one-sided Fisher's exact tests, and this procedure was repeated ten times. TCRdb limited this immuneACCESS table to in-frame rearrangements with V and J called. A share of clones is missing; checked studies link under half to unresolved V genes, and the rest is unexplained. V and J calls and clone size are those listed in that table; D and trimming were worked out from the DNA. The sample includes fewer than 15,000 clones, with about four fifths observed a single time. Over 25% of the sample belongs to the ten largest clones.

The sample originates from a study of CD8 T cells in seronegative destructive rheumatoid arthritis (dated by TCRdb to 2020 to 2022). Concerning the study at large: Most of the eight CND-RA patients were receiving biological drugs at sampling. Comparison cohorts of seropositive RA, seronegative RA and healthy controls came from an earlier published TCRbeta dataset rather than new sequencing. Researchers compared peripheral CD8+ TCRbeta repertoires from patients with CCP-negative destructive rheumatoid arthritis (CND-RA) against repertoires from newly diagnosed seropositive RA, seronegative RA and healthy controls.

The research as a whole found: A distinct set of enriched public clonotypes appeared to be present in CND-RA patients, and the authors interpreted this finding as support for a separate disease subset. Across the 100,000 or so clonotypes tested, no public clonotype enrichment remained significant after Benjamini-Hochberg correction. Compared with controls and other RA subtypes, CND-RA repertoires contained more CMV-reactive and fewer influenza A-reactive CD8+ TCRbeta sequences. The small size of the CND-RA cohort was noted as a limitation of the study. Because diagnostic samples were lacking, the TCR repertoire differences may partly reflect years of poor disease control rather than having been present at onset. With age adjusted for, CD8+ TCRbeta repertoires in CND-RA patients appeared less diverse and more clonal than repertoires in other RA subtypes.

CDR1 and CDR2 are read off the germline V gene as MNHNS and SASEGT. CDR3 length: 16 amino acids, cysteine to phenylalanine. The kept DNA is CDR3 alone, 48 bases in frame from the first base. V loses 1 base, J loses 0 bases, and the germline ends lie 10 bases apart. CND-RA patients were negative for the clinical CCP2 antibody test, and joint destruction progressed despite active therapy. Every CND-RA patient had failed conventional anti-rheumatic therapy and showed typical joint destruction in the wrists and ankles. CND-RA patients were sampled after long disease histories, spanning decades in several cases, rather than at diagnosis. Roughly 45 millilitres of EDTA-anticoagulated peripheral blood were drawn from each patient. Peripheral blood mononuclear cells were isolated by Ficoll-Paque PLUS density gradient separation. AutoMACS magnetic bead positive selection was used to isolate CD8+ cells from fresh or cryopreserved PBMCs, and purity was verified by flow cytometry. Nucleospin Tissue or Tissue XS kits were used to extract genomic DNA, which was then quantified on a Qubit 2.0 fluorometer.

The source material was CD8+ T cells from blood. This TCR came from a woman aged 30-50 years with seronegative destructive rheumatoid arthritis. The chain uses TRBV6-1 and TRBJ2-1; a confident D gene designation cannot be given. The CDR3 corresponds to CASSEDLGASYNEQFF. The DNA sequence follows: TGTGCCAGCAGTGAAGACTTAGGAGCCTCCTACAATGAGCAGTTCTTC.